This T cell receptor beta chain was retrieved from a study of long-term antiretroviral therapy in people with HIV. Study-level points and caveats: Nothing was known about ART adherence, viral resistance or changes in therapy. Repertoire composition at all time points was dominated by clones that had expanded before ART.

Concerning this clone itself: What it binds is not known.

With survey level as its setting, the immunoSEQ assay was v3.0. Sequencing set out to capture about 35,000-55,000 T-cell genomes per sample. Repertoires were generated with immunoSEQ multiplex PCR, while TCRdb's copy carries only in-frame clones and drops some. This table holds about 25,000 clones, about 88% found once. V was cut by 4 bases and J by 8 bases, with 14 bases left in between. This CDR3 is 13 amino acids long. From germline, CDR1 is SGHDN and CDR2 FVKESK. This clonotype originated in a woman aged 25 to 39 with HIV. Sequencing was performed on unsorted PBMCs, taken 1.9 years after starting antiretroviral therapy. The chain links TRBV14 to TRBJ1-2; perhaps TRBD1 as D (5 bases). CDR3 coding DNA: TGTGCCAGCAGCCCGACAGCGGGTATAGGCTACACCTTC. Translating gives CASSPTAGIGYTF.